These 16 T cell receptor beta chains originate from one sample sequenced in a study of blood T cell repertoires in COVID-19. Data came from immunoSEQ multiplex PCR; TCRdb stores just in-frame clones and leaves some out. The profile shows around 620,000 clones, 80% to 90% of them singletons. Sequencing used peripheral blood. The receptors were sampled from a woman aged 18-29 years with acute or convalescent COVID-19.

This clone has only one observation. The chain uses TRBV3-1 (or the pseudogene TRBV3-2) and TRBJ1-2; perhaps TRBD1 as D (6 bases). From germline, CDR1 is LGHDT and CDR2 YNNKEL (reference sequence). The CDR3 contains 14 residues. V was clipped by 0 bases and J by 4 bases, with 9 bases between them. The CDR3 sequence is CASSQERGTYGYTF. CDR3 nucleotide sequence: TGTGCCAGCAGCCAAGAAAGGGGGACCTATGGCTACACCTTC.

V is TRBV19 and J is TRBJ1-2; perhaps TRBD1 as D (5 bases). The length of the CDR3 is 15 residues. CDR1 is LNHDA and CDR2 is SQIVND in the germline V gene (reference sequence). The V and J ends lost 2 bases and 4 bases respectively, with 14 bases between them. The CDR3 sequence: CASSISEGLLYGYTF. The DNA for the CDR3 is TGTGCCAGTAGTATATCGGAGGGGTTACTCTATGGCTACACCTTC.

The V gene is TRBV4-3, the J gene TRBJ2-3, with TRBD2 as a possible D gene (6 bases). V shed 3 bases and J shed 6 bases, with 16 bases lying between them. The CDR3 loop spans 15 amino acids. The germline V gene has CDR1 LGHNA and CDR2 YSLEER. The CDR3 DNA reads TGCGCCAGCAGCCAGTTCGGGACTCTCCGGGATACGCAGTATTTT. Its translation: CASSQFGTLRDTQYF.

The chain employs TRBV6-5 and TRBJ1-1, with 11 bases that match TRBD1. The CDR3 is 16 amino acids. Per germline, CDR1 MNHEY and CDR2 SVGAGI. V lost 4 bases and J lost 4; bases outside the gene matches: 8. This CDR3 is CASSSTLGTGGTEAFF. Written as DNA, the CDR3 is TGTGCCAGCAGTTCAACTTTAGGGACAGGGGGCACTGAAGCTTTCTTT.

To note about this clone: Other DNA variants within this sample encode the same CDR3. This chain joins TRBV24-1 and TRBJ2-1, with 8 positions matching TRBD2. Germline V lookup: CDR1 KGHDR, CDR2 SFDVKD. This CDR3 is built from 12 residues. V was pared by 10 bases and J by 4 bases, with 2 bases of the junction left unmatched. The CDR3 here is CATSGTYNEQFF. The CDR3 DNA follows: TGTGCCACTAGCGGGACGTACAATGAGCAGTTCTTC.

The chain is built from TRBV7-9 and TRBJ1-4; maybe TRBD1 (5 bases). This CDR3 is 13 amino acids long. V was shortened by 2 bases and J by 5 bases, with 6 bases between the two germline ends. Germline CDR1 is SEHNR and CDR2 is FQNEAQ (reference sequence). The CDR3 here is CASSLTGNEKLFF. In DNA form, the CDR3 reads TGTGCCAGCAGCTTAACAGGAAATGAAAAACTGTTTTTT.

CDR3 region: CASTDGEARYYGYTF. CDR3 sequence (DNA): TGTGCCTCTACCGACGGGGAGGCCCGGTACTATGGCTACACCTTC. The chain carries TRBV30 and TRBJ1-2; D is undetermined. The length of the CDR3 is 15 residues. Trimming took off 7 bases at V and 3 bases at J, with 21 bases between the two ends. CDR1 and CDR2 from the germline V gene are GTSNPN and SVGIG (reference sequence). Together with reference TRBV30 and TRBJ1-2, the CDR3 gives the full variable domain: SQTIHQWPATLVQPVGSPLSLECTVEGTSNPNLYWYRQAAGRGLQLLFYSVGIGQISSEVPQNLSASRPQDRQFILSSKKLLLSDSGFYLCASTDGEARYYGYTFGSGTRLTVV.

To note about this clone: Other DNA sequences in this specimen translate into the identical CDR3. The genes are TRBV6-5 and TRBJ1-3; no clear D. V gave up 2 bases and J gave up 0 bases, with 5 bases separating them. This CDR3 is 14 amino acids long. CDR1 MNHEY and CDR2 SVGAGI come from the germline V gene. The CDR3 loop is CASSYGSSGNTIYF. In DNA form, the CDR3 reads TGTGCCAGCAGTTACGGGAGCTCTGGAAACACCATATATTTT.

The chain employs TRBV5-1 and TRBJ1-2; 10 nucleotides match TRBD1. The trim removed 3 bases at V and 6 bases at J, leaving 5 bases unmatched. The CDR3 contains 14 residues. Germline V CDR1 and CDR2: SGHRS, YFSETQ. The CDR3 reads CASSSGQGSDGYTF. The CDR3, as DNA: TGCGCCAGCAGCTCGGGACAGGGGAGCGATGGCTACACCTTC. Together with reference TRBV5-1 and TRBJ1-2, the CDR3 gives the full variable domain: KAGVTQTPRYLIKTRGQQVTLSCSPISGHRSVSWYQQTPGQGLQFLFEYFSETQRNKGNFPGRFSGRQFSNSRSEMNVSTLELGDSALYLCASSSGQGSDGYTFGSGTRLTVV.

The V call is TRBV7-9, the J call TRBJ2-3; D perhaps matches TRBD1 (6 bases). The CDR3 totals 13 residues. Germline V gives CDR1 SEHNR, CDR2 FQNEAQ (reference sequence). V gave up 6 bases and J gave up 8 bases, with 15 bases separating them. As DNA, the CDR3 is TGTGCCAGCAGTGAGGGGGAGACCACTACGCAGTATTTT. Amino acids: CASSEGETTTQYF. Full variable domain (missing parts from reference TRBV7-9 and TRBJ2-3): DTGVSQNPRHKITKRGQNVTFRCDPISEHNRLYWYRQTLGQGPEFLTYFQNEAQLEKSRLLSDRFSAERPKGSFSTLEIQRTEQGDSAMYLCASSEGETTTQYFGPGTRLTVL.

V and J are TRBV4-3 and TRBJ2-7; 9 bases line up with TRBD2. Germline CDR1 is LGHNA and CDR2 is YSLEER. The CDR3 contains 15 residues. After removal of 1 base from V and 2 bases from J, the junction contained 3 bases not matched to a gene. CDR3 DNA: TGCGCCAGCAGCCAAGGAGCGGGGGGCCCCTACGAGCAGTACTTC. Its protein product is CASSQGAGGPYEQYF.

CDR3 sequence reads: CASSAAGTAQETQYF. In DNA, the CDR3 is TGCGCCAGCAGTGCCGCCGGGACAGCACAAGAGACCCAGTACTTC. This chain uses TRBV10-2 with TRBJ2-5, with 7 bases matching TRBD1. Germline CDR1 WSHSY, CDR2 SAAADI. The V and J ends lost 4 bases and 2 bases, in that order; junction bases with no gene match: 7. The CDR3 has 15 amino acids.

V gene TRBV12-5 combines with J gene TRBJ2-7; D is undetermined. The CDR3 covers 13 residues. CDR1 and CDR2 (germline): LGHNT, FRNRAP. Trimming took 3 bases from V and 3 from J, leaving 9 bases between them. This CDR3 is CASGFPGYYEQYF. CDR3 coding DNA: TGTGCTAGTGGTTTTCCCGGTTACTACGAGCAGTACTTC.

The chain links TRBV15 to TRBJ2-7; no firm D call. V shed 8 bases and J shed 4 bases, with 12 bases lying between them. The CDR3 has 12 residues. Germline V gives CDR1 LNHNV, CDR2 YYDKDF (reference sequence). CDR3 protein: CATRNNVYEQYF. CDR3 nucleotide sequence: TGTGCCACCCGCAACAACGTGTACGAGCAGTACTTC.

The V call is TRBV18, the J call TRBJ2-5; 10 bases map to TRBD1. The end of the DNA fits TRBJ2-7 better, so the J call may be wrong. CDR1 KGHSH and CDR2 LQKENI come from the germline V gene. This CDR3 contains 14 residues. The chain's CDR3 is CASSVMGQGHEQYF. DNA of the CDR3: TGTGCCAGCTCAGTAATGGGACAGGGGCACGAGCAGTACTTC.

This clone was seen only once. J is TRBJ2-1 and V is TRBV15; TRBD1 matches 11 bases. CDR1 LNHNV and CDR2 YYDKDF come from the germline V gene (reference sequence). After removal of 1 base from V and 3 bases from J, the junction contained 5 bases not matched to a gene. This CDR3 region has 17 residues. CDR3 loop: CATSRGPGQGGYNEQFF. The CDR3 nucleotides read TGTGCCACCAGCAGAGGCCCGGGACAGGGGGGCTACAATGAGCAGTTCTTC.